The sequence of this T cell receptor beta chain was determined in a study of cytomegalovirus exposure and HLA in healthy donors. Here immunoSEQ multiplex PCR was the method, and the copy in TCRdb shows in-frame clones only, minus some. The table has 150,000 to 200,000 clones, about 89% seen once. The germline V and J ends were trimmed by 8 bases and 4 bases, with 10 bases remaining between them. Germline assignment: CDR1 SNHLY and CDR2 FYNNEI. The CDR3 is 12 amino acids. The source material was PBMCs. The chain uses TRBV2 and TRBJ2-3; tentative D call: TRBD2 (6 bases). This sequence originates from a man aged 25 to 45 in good health and CMV-seropositive. The CDR3 DNA reads TGTGCCAGCCGCGGGGAAGCAGATACGCAGTATTTT. Its translation is CASRGEADTQYF.